The sample holds a few counts of the clone carrying this T cell receptor (beta chain). Its matching antigen is unknown. The data were taken from a study of T-cell reconstitution after alpha-beta-depleted transplantation in children. The study's findings and limits: Certain patients had high TCRbeta diversity at day 60, and it came from recipient T cells and thymic progenitors that survived. Where alpha-beta T cells came from about two months after transplant was reportedly several hundred expanded graft clones. One year after transplant, T-cell counts and diversity came mostly from newly produced T cells.

Germline CDR1 KGHDR, CDR2 SFDVKD. V was shortened by 5 bases and J by 2 bases, with 12 bases between the two germline ends. The CDR3 consists of 14 residues. As it was prepared, the TCRbeta library received unique molecular identifiers. MiXCR, applied by TCRdb to the PCR reads, yields one record per CDR3 protein. This sample has about 600,000 distinct CDR3 sequences, with 10% to 15% found just once. Sequenced material: PBMCs, mostly from graft donor cells, taken 360 days after TCRalphabeta/CD19-depleted stem cell transplant. The sequence was collected from a male patient between 10 and 17 years old who had a stem cell transplant for acute myeloid leukemia, so the T cells may come from the graft donor. J is TRBJ2-7 and V is TRBV24-1; a weak D match, TRBD2 (6 bases). The CDR3 bases are TGTGCCACCAGTGCGAGTGGGGGGACCTACGAGCAGTACTTC. Translation gives CATSASGGTYEQYF.